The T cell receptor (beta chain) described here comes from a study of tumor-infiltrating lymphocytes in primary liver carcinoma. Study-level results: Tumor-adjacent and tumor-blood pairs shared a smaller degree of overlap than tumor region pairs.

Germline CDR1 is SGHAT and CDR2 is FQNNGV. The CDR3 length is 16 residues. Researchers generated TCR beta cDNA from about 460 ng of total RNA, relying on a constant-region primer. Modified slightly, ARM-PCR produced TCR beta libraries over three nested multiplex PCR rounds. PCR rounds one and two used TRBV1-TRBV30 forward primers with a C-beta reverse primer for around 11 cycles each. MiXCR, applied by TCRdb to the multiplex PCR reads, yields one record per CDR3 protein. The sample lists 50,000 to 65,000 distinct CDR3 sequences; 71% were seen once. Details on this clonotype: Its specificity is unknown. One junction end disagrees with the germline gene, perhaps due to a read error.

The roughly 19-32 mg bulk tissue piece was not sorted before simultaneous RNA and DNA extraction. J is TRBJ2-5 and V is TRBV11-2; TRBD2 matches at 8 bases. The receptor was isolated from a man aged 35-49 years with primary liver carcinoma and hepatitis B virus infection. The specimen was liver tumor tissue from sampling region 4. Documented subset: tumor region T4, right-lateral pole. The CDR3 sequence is CASGQTPGGGIETQCF. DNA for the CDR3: TGTGCCAGCGGCCAAACTCCTGGCGGGGGGATAGAGACCCAGTGTTTC.